The 25 T cell receptor beta chains in this list originate from one sample, sequenced in a study of OX40 agonist ivuxolimab in advanced cancers. Produced via immunoSEQ multiplex PCR; TCRdb's table is partial and in-frame only. The sample has about 88,000 clones; over 75% are singletons. The sequences come from CD4+ or CD8+ T cells sorted from blood, collected in a trial of the OX40 agonist ivuxolimab. These receptors were taken from an adult with an advanced solid tumor such as melanoma, head and neck, liver or kidney cancer.

This chain links TRBV7-9 with TRBJ1-1; no firm D call. CDR3 length: 13 amino acids. In germline, CDR1 is SEHNR, CDR2 FQNEAQ (reference sequence). V lost 5 bases to trimming and J lost 3 bases, with 10 bases between them. This CDR3 reads CASSPTSDTEAFF. In nucleotides, the CDR3 is TGTGCCAGCAGCCCCACTTCGGACACTGAAGCTTTCTTT.

The chain carries TRBV5-1 and TRBJ2-2, with 13 bases fitting TRBD2. The J segment lost 4 bases and the V segment lost 4 bases, leaving 4 bases of the junction unmatched. Germline V gene data show CDR1 as SGHRS and CDR2 as YFSETQ. The length of the CDR3 is 16 residues. The CDR3 loop reads CASSTGLAGVTGELFF. The CDR3 DNA reads TGCGCCAGCAGCACAGGACTAGCGGGAGTCACCGGGGAGCTGTTTTTT.

The V and J genes are TRBV7-2 and TRBJ2-1, with D possibly TRBD2 on 6 matching bases. CDR1 and CDR2 (germline): SGHTA, FQGNSA. The V and J ends lost 3 bases and 6 bases respectively, with 12 bases between them. This CDR3 has 14 amino acids. The CDR3 reads CASSFITSSNEQFF. The CDR3 region has the DNA TGTGCCAGCAGCTTTATCACTAGCAGCAATGAGCAGTTCTTC.

V usage is TRBV30 and J usage is TRBJ2-3; perhaps TRBD2 as D (5 bases). Germline values: CDR1 GTSNPN, CDR2 SVGIG (reference sequence). The CDR3 has 12 amino acids. Trimming shortened V by 1 base and J by 4 bases, and 6 bases separated the two germline ends. The CDR3 DNA is TGTGCCTGGAGTGCCGGGGCAGATACGCAGTATTTT. This sequence encodes CAWSAGADTQYF. Filled out from reference TRBV30 and TRBJ2-3, the complete variable domain reads SQTIHQWPATLVQPVGSPLSLECTVEGTSNPNLYWYRQAAGRGLQLLFYSVGIGQISSEVPQNLSASRPQDRQFILSSKKLLLSDSGFYLCAWSAGADTQYFGPGTRLTVL.

This clone was seen just once. V usage is TRBV14 and J usage is TRBJ2-7; D remains unclear. Between the trimmed V and J ends, which lost 8 bases and 6 bases, there was a span of 11 bases. From germline, CDR1 is SGHDN and CDR2 FVKESK. CDR3 size: 11 residues. CDR3 sequence (DNA): TGTGCCAGCTCAAGTCTGGGCGAGCAGTACTTC. It yields the protein CASSSLGEQYF.

This chain connects TRBV29-1 to TRBJ1-1; no clear D gene. CDR3 size: 11 residues. Deletions cut 1 base from V and 10 bases from J, with 10 bases between. Germline-derived CDR1 and CDR2 are SQVTM and ANQGSEA. CDR3 bases: TGCAGCGTTGAAGCGAGACACGGAGCTTTCTTT. Residues: CSVEARHGAFF.

The V call is TRBV7-9, the J call TRBJ1-1, with 7 bases that match TRBD1. Germline lookup yields CDR1 SEHNR and CDR2 FQNEAQ (reference sequence). V trimming: 1 base; J trimming: 4 bases; junction bases outside the gene matches: 6. The CDR3 runs 15 residues. In nucleotides, the CDR3 is TGTGCCAGCAGCTTAGTTATAGGGGGCGTCACTGAAGCTTTCTTT. This gives the protein CASSLVIGGVTEAFF.

The gene calls are TRBV18 and TRBJ2-7, with a weak D call TRBD1 (6 bases). The ends were cut back, 0 bases at V and 3 bases at J, with 12 bases in the middle. Germline V gene lookup returns CDR1 KGHSH and CDR2 LQKENI. This CDR3 has 15 residues. CDR3 sequence reads: CASSPPGAPGYEQYF. CDR3 DNA sequence: TGTGCCAGCTCACCACCGGGGGCTCCGGGCTACGAGCAGTACTTC.

The chain has TRBV11-3 and TRBJ2-6; tentatively, D is TRBD2 (5 bases). The CDR3 runs 15 residues. V was clipped by 4 bases and J by 0 bases, with 7 bases between them. Germline assignment: CDR1 SGHNT and CDR2 YENEEA. This CDR3 reads CASSSGSSGANVLTF. The CDR3 DNA reads as TGTGCCAGCAGCTCTGGGAGCTCTGGGGCCAACGTCCTGACTTTC.

The chain has TRBV7-3 and TRBJ2-1; no firm D call. Germline CDR1 and CDR2: SGHTA and FQGTGA. Trimming stripped 4 bases from V and 6 bases from J, with 10 bases between. The CDR3 has 13 residues. The CDR3 DNA reads TGTGCCAGCAGCTCCCGAGTGGGCAATGAGCAGTTCTTC. This codes for CASSSRVGNEQFF.

This chain links TRBV9 with TRBJ2-5; D ambiguous. The assigned J gene may be wrong: the sequence end matches TRBJ2-7 better. Germline CDR1 and CDR2: SGDLS and YYNGEE. This CDR3 spans 10 amino acids. CDR3 in amino acids: CASKGYEQYF. The CDR3 DNA follows: TGTGCCAGCAAGGGCTACGAGCAGTACTTC.

CDR3 in amino acids: CASSATQDYGYTF. The CDR3 coding sequence is TGTGCCAGCAGCGCTACCCAAGACTATGGCTACACCTTC. This chain links TRBV7-8 with TRBJ1-2; D is unclear. V gave up 5 bases and J gave up 3 bases, with 10 bases separating them. The CDR3 runs 13 residues. Per the germline V gene, CDR1 is SGHVS and CDR2 is FQNEAQ.

The chain is built from TRBV18 and TRBJ2-7, with a possible D match to TRBD2 (5 bases). This CDR3 is 14 amino acids long. Germline loops: CDR1 KGHSH, CDR2 LQKENI. The V gene lost 1 base and the J gene lost 0 bases, with 7 bases spanning the gap. The CDR3 DNA sequence: TGTGCCAGCTCACCACGCCGGGACTCCTACGAGCAGTACTTC. It codes for CASSPRRDSYEQYF.

This clone was picked up a small number of times. J is TRBJ1-6 and V is TRBV6-4, with D unresolved. Trimming took 6 bases from V and 6 from J, leaving 9 bases between them. Per germline, CDR1 MRHNA and CDR2 SNTAGT. The CDR3 runs 13 residues. The chain's CDR3 is CASRDGGNSPLHF. CDR3 sequence (DNA): TGTGCCAGCAGGGATGGCGGTAATTCACCCCTCCACTTT.

J is TRBJ2-3 and V is TRBV4-2, with D perhaps TRBD2 (6 bases). Germline V gives CDR1 LGHNA, CDR2 YNFKEQ. The CDR3 spans 15 residues. Trimming removed 4 bases at V and 2 bases at J, with 13 bases between. The CDR3 coding sequence is TGTGCCAGCAGCCCACTCGGGACTTCCACAGATACGCAGTATTTT. Translated: CASSPLGTSTDTQYF.

The rearrangement links TRBV18 to TRBJ1-2; TRBD1 matches 7 bases. This CDR3 has 15 residues. The V gene's germline CDR1 is KGHSH and CDR2 LQKENI. After removal of 4 bases from V and 3 bases from J, the junction contained 8 bases not matched to a gene. Here the CDR3 reads CASSQEGAVDYGYTF. The CDR3 region has the DNA TGTGCCAGCTCACAGGAGGGGGCGGTGGACTATGGCTACACCTTC.

The V gene is TRBV5-8, the J gene TRBJ2-3, with D perhaps matching TRBD1 or TRBD2 (5 bases each). Trimming removed 0 bases at V and 6 bases at J, with 8 bases between. CDR1 and CDR2 (germline): SGHTS, YDEGEE. This CDR3 has 13 residues. In nucleotides, the CDR3 is TGTGCCAGCAGCTTGGGAGGGGAGGATACGCAGTATTTT. This codes for CASSLGGEDTQYF. The whole variable domain, filled in from reference TRBV5-8 and TRBJ2-3, reads EAGVTQSPTHLIKTRGQQATLRCSPISGHTSVYWYQQALGLGLQFLLWYDEGEERNRGNFPPRFSGRQFPNYSSELNVNALELEDSALYLCASSLGGEDTQYFGPGTRLTVL.

This sequence joins TRBV30 and TRBJ1-1; D possibly corresponds to TRBD1 (5 bases). The CDR3 spans 13 residues. V dropped 4 bases and J dropped 1 base, with 10 bases sitting between them. The V gene's germline CDR1 is GTSNPN and CDR2 SVGIG (reference sequence). CDR3 amino acids: CAWTFQGNTEAFF. CDR3 nucleotide sequence: TGTGCCTGGACCTTCCAGGGGAACACTGAAGCTTTCTTT.

The chain employs TRBV11-3 and TRBJ2-1; tentatively, D is TRBD2 (6 bases). Trimming stripped 5 bases from V and 4 bases from J, with 12 bases between. CDR1 and CDR2 (germline): SGHNT, YENEEA. This CDR3 region has 14 residues. The CDR3 sequence is CASSPGRGYNEQFF. CDR3 nucleotide sequence: TGTGCCAGCAGCCCGGGGCGGGGATACAATGAGCAGTTCTTC.

This sequence joins TRBV21-1 and TRBJ1-1. TRBV21-1 constitutes a pseudogene. CDR3 length: 17 amino acids. Written as DNA, the CDR3 is TGTGCCAGCATGAGATCCGGAGCAGGACTGACGAACACTGAAGCTTTCTTT. It encodes CASMRSGAGLTNTEAFF.

The chain recombines TRBV11-2 with TRBJ2-1; 7 bases line up with TRBD2. Trimming took 5 bases from V and 13 from J; bases not matched to a gene: 5. The V gene's germline CDR1 is SGHAT and CDR2 FQNNGV. The CDR3 is 11 amino acids. CDR3 coding DNA: TGTGCCAGCAGCACCCCGGGAGGTCAGTTCTTC. It codes for CASSTPGGQFF.

V gene TRBV6-6 combines with J gene TRBJ2-1, with 11 bases lining up with TRBD2. This CDR3 contains 15 residues. V shed 5 bases, J shed 4 bases, and the junction held 4 bases outside the gene matches. Looked up from germline, CDR1 is MNHNY and CDR2 is SVGAGI (reference sequence). As DNA, the CDR3 is TGTGCCAGCAGTATGGGACTAGCGGCTTACAATGAGCAGTTCTTC. Its protein is CASSMGLAAYNEQFF.

This clone was observed a single time. One junction end does not reproduce the germline sequence, and a read error may be involved. J is TRBJ2-7 and V is TRBV7-2, with 7 bases matching TRBD2. The CDR3 has 14 residues. CDR1 is SGHTA, CDR2 FQGNSA, per germline. CDR3 residues: CASSPSAGDYGQYF. As DNA, the CDR3 is TGTGCCAGCAGCCCCTCGGCGGGGGACTACGGGCAGTACTTC.

This clone appeared once. For the CDR3, the DNA is TGTGCCAGCAGTTTACACCTCGAAAACACCGGGGAGCTGTTTTTT. This sequence encodes CASSLHLENTGELFF. V gene TRBV28 combines with J gene TRBJ2-2; no definite D call. The ends were cut back, 2 bases at V and 2 bases at J, with 9 bases in the middle. The CDR3 is 15 residues long. Looked up from germline, CDR1 is MDHEN and CDR2 is SYDVKM.

The gene calls are TRBV9 and TRBJ2-2; D assignment may be TRBD1 or TRBD2 (5 bases each). The CDR3 length is 14 residues. The V end was cut by 0 bases, the J end by 6 bases, with 9 bases between. CDR1 is SGDLS, CDR2 YYNGEE, per germline. The CDR3 here is CASSVAGGPGELFF. The CDR3 DNA sequence: TGTGCCAGCAGCGTAGCTGGGGGACCCGGGGAGCTGTTTTTT.